The clone carrying this T cell receptor beta chain was seen only a few times. Its target is not known. This sample is part of a study of blood T cells in healthy people across ages. Findings and limits, study-wide: The study lacked donor CMV status, which possibly confounded expanded clonotype changes. Older individuals had lower TCR beta diversity per million T cells (the decline was roughly linear). Long-lived donors carried more naive CD4+ cells and greater diversity than aged donors.

The CDR3 is 15 residues long. Deletions cut 2 bases from V and 5 bases from J, with 15 bases between. A second about 6 to 12 cycle PCR used barcoded and J-beta primers. TCRdb re-derived calls from the 5' RACE reads in MiXCR, one entry per CDR3 protein. The sample has over a million distinct CDR3 sequences; 40% to 45% are singletons. Each donor supplied around 9.9 milliliters of peripheral blood. The sample comprised blood. This TCR came from a woman aged 18-30 years in good health. The V call is TRBV12-3 or TRBV12-4, the J call TRBJ1-2, with D possibly being TRBD1 (6 bases). CDR3 region: CASSLNPGAHYGYTF. In DNA form, the CDR3 reads TGTGCCAGCAGTTTAAACCCGGGGGCGCATTATGGCTACACCTTC.